The rows below give T cell receptor beta chains drawn from one sample of a study of cytomegalovirus exposure and HLA in healthy donors. This table comes from immunoSEQ multiplex PCR, and its TCRdb copy is limited to in-frame clones, with some not included. The sample lists around 150,000 clones, roughly 78% occurring once. Specimen: PBMCs. The receptors originated from a young man in good health and CMV-seronegative. CDR3s include the opening cysteine and the closing phenylalanine or tryptophan.

cdr3_aa: CASRRTGGGNQPQHF; v_call: TRBV2
cdr3_aa: CASTPIRQQNTEAFF; v_call: TRBV2
cdr3_aa: CASREQGTEAFF; v_call: TRBV6-5
cdr3_aa: CASSSLGGEQYF; v_call: TRBV27
cdr3_aa: CASSPGTGGGEQYF; v_call: TRBV19
cdr3_aa: CSVDESGGNTIYF; v_call: TRBV29-1
cdr3_aa: CASSWSRTSATYEQYF; v_call: TRBV7-2
cdr3_aa: CASSYPTGGSGGYTF; v_call: TRBV5-6
cdr3_aa: CASSNPHLRTGGFYEQYF; v_call: TRBV5-6
cdr3_aa: CASSQDPGGGKQETQYF; v_call: TRBV4-1
cdr3_aa: CATSSASETTDTQYF; v_call: TRBV15
cdr3_aa: CASSPPGPRRLAGYEQFF; v_call: TRBV5-1
cdr3_aa: CASSSRAGLSYGYPF; v_call: TRBV2
cdr3_aa: CASSSSGGRGQPQHF; v_call: TRBV5-1
cdr3_aa: CASSMSWDRVGQPQHF; v_call: TRBV19
cdr3_aa: CASREDRINEKLFF; v_call: TRBV6-1
cdr3_aa: CASSQDWGLAGDTDTQYF; v_call: TRBV4-1
cdr3_aa: CASSQGLAEGEQFF; v_call: TRBV5-1
cdr3_aa: CSVARTGDTGELFF; v_call: TRBV29-1
cdr3_aa: CASSRSDGDGYTF; v_call: TRBV6-1
cdr3_aa: CAWGRGSPTDTQYF; v_call: TRBV30
cdr3_aa: CASRTGTHYGYTF; v_call: TRBV6-1
cdr3_aa: CASSLQGQGAGEKLFF; v_call: TRBV7-9
cdr3_aa: CASSLSGNYGYTF; v_call: TRBV5-4
cdr3_aa: CASPRDSGNTIYF; v_call: TRBV5-4
cdr3_aa: CASSSSTGVYEQYF; v_call: TRBV11-2
cdr3_aa: CAWRNIRGPPYNEQFF; v_call: TRBV30
cdr3_aa: CASSLGQGTDTQYF; v_call: TRBV6-5
cdr3_aa: CASSSYYRQPSSYNEQFF; v_call: TRBV7-9
cdr3_aa: CASSLGPYNEQFF; v_call: TRBV5-1
cdr3_aa: CASTLELAGPDTQYF; v_call: TRBV2
cdr3_aa: CASSPETGGETQYF; v_call: TRBV2
cdr3_aa: CASSQGGTGSYEQYF; v_call: TRBV4-1
cdr3_aa: CASRGTGLPLHF; v_call: TRBV6-1
cdr3_aa: CASSIDRGSYGYPF; v_call: TRBV28
cdr3_aa: CASSVGQATYNSPLHF; v_call: TRBV9
cdr3_aa: CASSSIGGAFMNTEAFF; v_call: TRBV5-1
cdr3_aa: CASSVGDRSNSPLHF; v_call: TRBV25-1
cdr3_aa: CSVEGGSSYNEQFF; v_call: TRBV29-1
cdr3_aa: CASRKQGTNTGELFF; v_call: TRBV7-2
cdr3_aa: CASSQYIGTGDLYEQYF; v_call: TRBV4-1
cdr3_aa: CASSLPGQGRYEQYF; v_call: TRBV5-4
cdr3_aa: CASSLWSRHSSPVTF; v_call: TRBV28
cdr3_aa: CASSIMRGGRREKLFF; v_call: TRBV19
cdr3_aa: CASSMGTGGDFQYF; v_call: TRBV5-1
cdr3_aa: CASSESFGTDTQYF; v_call: TRBV10-1